One sample yielded the 7 T cell receptor beta chains listed below, sequenced in a study of blood T cell repertoires in COVID-19. Assay: immunoSEQ multiplex PCR; the TCRdb copy retains only in-frame clones and omits some. The repertoire has a few hundred thousand clones, around 90% of them found once; the top ten carry 6.8%. Sequenced: peripheral blood. Receptors originate from a woman younger than 45 with COVID-19, enrolled during active disease.

The chain uses TRBV27 and TRBJ1-2; 9 nucleotides line up with TRBD1. Germline lookup yields CDR1 MNHEY and CDR2 SMNVEV (reference sequence). The J segment lost 8 bases and the V segment lost 6 bases, leaving 10 bases of the junction unmatched. The length of the CDR3 is 14 residues. The CDR3 DNA reads as TGTGCCAGCAGCGTAGGACAGGGGAGGGACGGCTACACCTTC. This translates into CASSVGQGRDGYTF.

J is TRBJ2-1 and V is TRBV15; D gene unclear. This CDR3 contains 12 residues. Germline lookup yields CDR1 LNHNV and CDR2 YYDKDF (reference sequence). Trimming left V 4 bases short and J 4 bases short, with 5 bases between. Here the CDR3 DNA reads TGTGCCACCAGCATCAGGTACAATGAGCAGTTCTTC. Translation: CATSIRYNEQFF.

This chain uses TRBV5-1 with TRBJ1-2, with 9 bases fitting TRBD1. The CDR3 consists of 15 residues. The ends lost 0 bases at V and 6 bases at J; junction bases unmatched: 6. CDR1 and CDR2 (germline): SGHRS, YFSETQ. The CDR3 bases are TGCGCCAGCAGCTTGGAGGGGGACAGGGAGGATGGCTACACCTTC. Its protein product is CASSLEGDREDGYTF.

The chain is built from TRBV5-6 and TRBJ1-6; D is possibly TRBD1 (5 bases). V dropped 2 bases and J dropped 6 bases, with 12 bases sitting between them. Germline-derived CDR1 and CDR2 are SGHDT and YYEEEE. CDR3 length: 15 amino acids. CDR3 protein: CASSFRQPFNSPLHF. In nucleotides, the CDR3 is TGTGCCAGCAGCTTTCGACAGCCTTTTAATTCACCCCTCCACTTT.

The chain recombines TRBV5-1 with TRBJ1-2; 8 positions match TRBD1. The CDR3 runs to 14 residues. Germline CDR1 SGHRS, CDR2 YFSETQ. Trimming took 0 bases from V and 8 from J; bases not matched to a gene: 6. The CDR3 nucleotides read TGCGCCAGCAGCTTGGGACAGGGGAGGATCGGCTACACCTTC. This gives the protein CASSLGQGRIGYTF.

The chain carries TRBV7-9 and TRBJ2-3; D is possibly TRBD1 (5 bases). Germline CDR1 and CDR2: SEHNR and FQNEAQ (reference sequence). CDR3 length: 15 amino acids. V was clipped by 5 bases and J by 0 bases, with 12 bases between them. CDR3 nucleotide sequence: TGTGCCAGCAGCCCGACAGTAACCAGCACAGATACGCAGTATTTT. Translated, it gives CASSPTVTSTDTQYF.

The rearrangement uses TRBV5-1 and TRBJ2-3; TRBD1 agrees at 10 bases. The CDR3 totals 16 residues. In germline, CDR1 is SGHRS, CDR2 YFSETQ. The V gene end was trimmed by 2 bases and the J gene end by 4 bases; junction bases not matched to a gene: 7. The CDR3 nucleotides read TGCGCCAGCAGCTTCGGACAGGGGGGTAGATCAGATACGCAGTATTTT. It codes for CASSFGQGGRSDTQYF.